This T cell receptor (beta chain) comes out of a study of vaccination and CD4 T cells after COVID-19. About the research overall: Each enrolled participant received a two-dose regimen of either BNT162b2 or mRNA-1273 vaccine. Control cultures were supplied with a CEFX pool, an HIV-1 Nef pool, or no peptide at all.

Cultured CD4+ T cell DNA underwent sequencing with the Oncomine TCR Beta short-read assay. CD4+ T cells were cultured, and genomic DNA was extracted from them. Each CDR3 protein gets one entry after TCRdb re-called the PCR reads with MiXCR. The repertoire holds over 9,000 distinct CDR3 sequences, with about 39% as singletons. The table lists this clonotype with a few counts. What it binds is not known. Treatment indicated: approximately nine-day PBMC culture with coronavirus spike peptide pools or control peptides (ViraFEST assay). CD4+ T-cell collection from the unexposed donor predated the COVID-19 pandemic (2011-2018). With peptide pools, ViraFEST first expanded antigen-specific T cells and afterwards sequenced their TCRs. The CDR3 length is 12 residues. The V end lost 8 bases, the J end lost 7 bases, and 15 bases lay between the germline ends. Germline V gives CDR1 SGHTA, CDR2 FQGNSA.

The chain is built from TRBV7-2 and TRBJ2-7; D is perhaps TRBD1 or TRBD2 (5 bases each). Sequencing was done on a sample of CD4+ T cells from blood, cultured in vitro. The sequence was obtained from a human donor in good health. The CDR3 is CASGVGVGEQYF. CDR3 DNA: TGTGCCAGCGGCGTGGGGGTCGGTGAGCAGTACTTC.